This record looks at one TCR beta chain sequence and its context. Germline V CDR1 and CDR2: KGHSH, LQKENI. The CDR3 covers 16 residues. Trimming removed 4 bases from V and 1 base from J; junction bases left unmatched: 2. The protocol was immunoSEQ multiplex PCR, while the TCRdb copy is restricted to in-frame clones and leaves out a portion. Here the sample spans around 250,000 clones, 88% being singletons. This sample is part of a study of blood T cell repertoires in COVID-19. The overall study: PBMCs, B-cell-depleted T cells, or T cells provided the cDNA or gDNA that made up the material.

The sequence derives from a woman aged 70 to 79 with COVID-19, enrolled during active disease. Sequencing input: peripheral blood. The chain carries TRBV18 and TRBJ2-3; 13 nucleotides align to TRBD2. The CDR3 loop is CASSLGTSGGTDTQYF. The CDR3 DNA reads TGTGCCAGCTCACTTGGGACTAGCGGGGGCACAGATACGCAGTATTTT.